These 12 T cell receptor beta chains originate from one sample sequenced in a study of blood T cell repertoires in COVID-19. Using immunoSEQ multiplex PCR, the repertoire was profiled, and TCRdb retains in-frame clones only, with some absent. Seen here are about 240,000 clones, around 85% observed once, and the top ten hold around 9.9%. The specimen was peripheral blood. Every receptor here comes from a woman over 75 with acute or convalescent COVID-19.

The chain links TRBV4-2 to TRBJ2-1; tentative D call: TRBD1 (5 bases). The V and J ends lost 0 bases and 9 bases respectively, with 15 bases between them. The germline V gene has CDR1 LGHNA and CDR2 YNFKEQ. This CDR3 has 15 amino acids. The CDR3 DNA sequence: TGTGCCAGCAGCCAAGAAGGGCAGGGTATCGGTGAGCAGTTCTTC. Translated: CASSQEGQGIGEQFF.

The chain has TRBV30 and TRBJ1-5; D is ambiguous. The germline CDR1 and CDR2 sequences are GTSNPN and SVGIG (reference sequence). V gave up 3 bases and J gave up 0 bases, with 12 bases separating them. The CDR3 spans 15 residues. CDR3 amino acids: CAWSPGPYSNQPQHF. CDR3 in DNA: TGTGCCTGGAGCCCTGGCCCGTATAGCAATCAGCCCCAGCATTTT.

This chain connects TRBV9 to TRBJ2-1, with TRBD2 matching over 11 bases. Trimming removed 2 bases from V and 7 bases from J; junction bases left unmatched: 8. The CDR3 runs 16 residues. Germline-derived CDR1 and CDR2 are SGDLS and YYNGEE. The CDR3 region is CASSVVPASGGNEQFF. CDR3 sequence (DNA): TGTGCCAGCAGCGTCGTTCCGGCTAGCGGGGGGAATGAGCAGTTCTTC. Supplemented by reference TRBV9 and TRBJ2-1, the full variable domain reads DSGVTQTPKHLITATGQRVTLRCSPRSGDLSVYWYQQSLDQGLQFLIQYYNGEERAKGNILERFSAQQFPDLHSELNLSSLELGDSALYFCASSVVPASGGNEQFFGPGTRLTVL.

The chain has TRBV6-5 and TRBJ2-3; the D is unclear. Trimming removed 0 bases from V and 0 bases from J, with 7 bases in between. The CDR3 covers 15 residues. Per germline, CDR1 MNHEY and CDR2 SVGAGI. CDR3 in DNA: TGTGCCAGCAGTTACTCGTCCTCTAGCACAGATACGCAGTATTTT. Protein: CASSYSSSSTDTQYF.

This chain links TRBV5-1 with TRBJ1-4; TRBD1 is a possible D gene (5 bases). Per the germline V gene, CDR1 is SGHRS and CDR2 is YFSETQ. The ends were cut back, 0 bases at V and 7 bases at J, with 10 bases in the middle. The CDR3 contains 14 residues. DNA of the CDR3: TGCGCCAGCAGCTTGGACAGGACCGTTGAAAAACTGTTTTTT. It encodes CASSLDRTVEKLFF.

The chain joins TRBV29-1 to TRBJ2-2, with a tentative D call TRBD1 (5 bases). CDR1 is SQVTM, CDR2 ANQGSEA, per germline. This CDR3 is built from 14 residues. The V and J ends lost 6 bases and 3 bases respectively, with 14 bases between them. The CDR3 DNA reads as TGCAGCGTAATCTTGGACACCGACACCGGGGAGCTGTTTTTT. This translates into CSVILDTDTGELFF.

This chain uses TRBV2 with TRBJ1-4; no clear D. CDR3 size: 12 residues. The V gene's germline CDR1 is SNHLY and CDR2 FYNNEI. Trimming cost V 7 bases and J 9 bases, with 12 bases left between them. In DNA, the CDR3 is TGTGCCAGCACCTCGGGAGCCCAAAAACTGTTTTTT. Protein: CASTSGAQKLFF.

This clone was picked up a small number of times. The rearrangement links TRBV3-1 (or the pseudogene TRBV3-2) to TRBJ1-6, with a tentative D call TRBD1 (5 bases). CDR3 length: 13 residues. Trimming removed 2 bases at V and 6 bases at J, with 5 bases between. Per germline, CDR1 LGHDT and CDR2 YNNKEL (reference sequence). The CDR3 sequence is CASSQQGNSPLHF. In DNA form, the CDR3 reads TGTGCCAGCAGCCAACAGGGTAATTCACCCCTCCACTTT.

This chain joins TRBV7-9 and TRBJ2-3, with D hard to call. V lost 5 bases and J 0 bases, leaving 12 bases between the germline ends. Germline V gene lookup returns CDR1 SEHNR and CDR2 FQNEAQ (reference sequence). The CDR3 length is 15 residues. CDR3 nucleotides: TGTGCCAGCAGCCCGAACTCGTGGAGCACAGATACGCAGTATTTT. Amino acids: CASSPNSWSTDTQYF.

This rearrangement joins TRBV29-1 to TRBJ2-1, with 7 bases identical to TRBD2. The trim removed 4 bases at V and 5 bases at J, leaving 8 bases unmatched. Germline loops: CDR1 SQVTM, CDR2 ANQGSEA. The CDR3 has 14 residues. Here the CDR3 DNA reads TGCAGCGTTGTTCCAGCGGGGTTCGACAATGAGCAGTTCTTC. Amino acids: CSVVPAGFDNEQFF.

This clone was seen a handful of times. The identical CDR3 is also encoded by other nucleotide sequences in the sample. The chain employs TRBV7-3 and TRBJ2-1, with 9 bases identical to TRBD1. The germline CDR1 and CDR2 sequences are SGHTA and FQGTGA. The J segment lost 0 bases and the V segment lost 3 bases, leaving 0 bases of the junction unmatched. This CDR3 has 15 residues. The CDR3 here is CASSLDRGSYNEQFF. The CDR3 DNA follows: TGTGCCAGCAGCTTGGACAGGGGCTCCTACAATGAGCAGTTCTTC.

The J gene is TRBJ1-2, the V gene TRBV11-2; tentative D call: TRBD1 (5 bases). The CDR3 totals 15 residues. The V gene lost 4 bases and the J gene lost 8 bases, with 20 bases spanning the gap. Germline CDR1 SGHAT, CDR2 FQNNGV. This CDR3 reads CASSSLAGPRTGYTF. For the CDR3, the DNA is TGTGCCAGCAGCTCTCTGGCGGGACCGCGCACCGGCTACACCTTC.